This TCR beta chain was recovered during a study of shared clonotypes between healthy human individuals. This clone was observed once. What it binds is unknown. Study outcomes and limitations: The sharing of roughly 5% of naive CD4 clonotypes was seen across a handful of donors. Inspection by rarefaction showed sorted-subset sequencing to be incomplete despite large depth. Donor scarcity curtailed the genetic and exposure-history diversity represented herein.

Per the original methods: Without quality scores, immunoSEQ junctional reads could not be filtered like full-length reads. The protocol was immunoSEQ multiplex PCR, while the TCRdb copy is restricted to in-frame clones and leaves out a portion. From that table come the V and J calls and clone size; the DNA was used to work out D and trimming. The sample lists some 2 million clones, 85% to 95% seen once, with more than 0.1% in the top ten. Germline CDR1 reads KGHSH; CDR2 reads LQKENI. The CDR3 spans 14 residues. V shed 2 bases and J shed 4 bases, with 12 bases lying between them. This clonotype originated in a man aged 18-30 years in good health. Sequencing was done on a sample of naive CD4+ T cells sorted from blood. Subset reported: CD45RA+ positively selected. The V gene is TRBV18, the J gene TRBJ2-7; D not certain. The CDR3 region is CASSPGSVGYEQYF. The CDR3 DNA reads TGTGCCAGCTCACCAGGATCAGTAGGTTACGAGCAGTACTTC.